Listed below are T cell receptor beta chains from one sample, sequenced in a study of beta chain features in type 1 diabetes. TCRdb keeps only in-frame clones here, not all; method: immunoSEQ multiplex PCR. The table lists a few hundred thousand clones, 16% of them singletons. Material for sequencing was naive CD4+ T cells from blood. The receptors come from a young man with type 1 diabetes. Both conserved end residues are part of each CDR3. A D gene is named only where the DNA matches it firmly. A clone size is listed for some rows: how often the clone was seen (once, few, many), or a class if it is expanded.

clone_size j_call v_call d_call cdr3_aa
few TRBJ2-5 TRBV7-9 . CASSLQTLGRETQYF
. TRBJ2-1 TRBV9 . CASSVVAGSNEQFF
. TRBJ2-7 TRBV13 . CASSLRGYEQYF
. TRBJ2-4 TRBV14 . CASSLLLGGANIQYF
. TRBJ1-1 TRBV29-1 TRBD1 CSVAGQMNTEAFF
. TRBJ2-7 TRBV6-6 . CASRRQAEQYF
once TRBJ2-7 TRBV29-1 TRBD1 CSVHRGREQYF
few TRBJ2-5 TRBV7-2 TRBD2 CASSPGTSGRETQYF
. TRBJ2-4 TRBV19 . CASTGSAKNIQYF
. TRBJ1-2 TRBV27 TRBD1 CASSLKPGGEGYGYTF
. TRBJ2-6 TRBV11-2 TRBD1 CASSYRGPGANVLTF
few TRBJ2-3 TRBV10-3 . CAISDRTDTQYF
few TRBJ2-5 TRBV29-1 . CSVVRHLQETQYF
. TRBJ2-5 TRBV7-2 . CASSFPETQYF
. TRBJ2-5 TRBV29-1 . CSAGALGRETQYF